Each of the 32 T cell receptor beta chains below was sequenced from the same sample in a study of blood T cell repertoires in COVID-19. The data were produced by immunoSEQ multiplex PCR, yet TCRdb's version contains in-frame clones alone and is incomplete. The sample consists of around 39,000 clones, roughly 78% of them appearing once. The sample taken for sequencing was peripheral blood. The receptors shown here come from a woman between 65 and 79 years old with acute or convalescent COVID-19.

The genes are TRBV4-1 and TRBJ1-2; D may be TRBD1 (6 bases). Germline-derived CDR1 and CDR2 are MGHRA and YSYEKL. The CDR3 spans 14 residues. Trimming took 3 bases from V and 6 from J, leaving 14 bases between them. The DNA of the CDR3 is TGCGCCAGCAGCCAGGTTAACAGGGTGGATGGCTACACCTTC. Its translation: CASSQVNRVDGYTF.

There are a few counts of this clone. The CDR3 DNA sequence: TGTGCCAGCATTCGAACGACTAGCGGATACGAGCAGTACTTC. Encoded protein: CASIRTTSGYEQYF. The rearrangement joins TRBV2 to TRBJ2-7; 9 bases are a match to TRBD2. The germline gives CDR1 SNHLY, CDR2 FYNNEI. This CDR3 spans 14 amino acids. With 7 bases clipped from V and 4 bases from J, the junction kept 8 bases outside the gene matches.

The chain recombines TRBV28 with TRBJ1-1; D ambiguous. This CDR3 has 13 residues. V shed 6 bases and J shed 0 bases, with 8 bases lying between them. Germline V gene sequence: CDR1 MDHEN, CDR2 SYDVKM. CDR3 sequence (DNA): TGTGCCAGCAGCCTTACACTGAACACTGAAGCTTTCTTT. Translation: CASSLTLNTEAFF.

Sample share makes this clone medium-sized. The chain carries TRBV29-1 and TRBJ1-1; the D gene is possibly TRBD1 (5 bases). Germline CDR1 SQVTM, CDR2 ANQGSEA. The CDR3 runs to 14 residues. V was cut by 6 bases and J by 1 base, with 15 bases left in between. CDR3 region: CSVAGWVTNTEAFF. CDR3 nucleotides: TGCAGCGTCGCAGGGTGGGTTACGAACACTGAAGCTTTCTTT. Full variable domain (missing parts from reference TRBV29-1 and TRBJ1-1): SAVISQKPSRDICQRGTSLTIQCQVDSQVTMMFWYRQQPGQSLTLIATANQGSEATYESGFVIDKFPISRPNLTFSTLTVSNMSPEDSSIYLCSVAGWVTNTEAFFGQGTRLTVV.

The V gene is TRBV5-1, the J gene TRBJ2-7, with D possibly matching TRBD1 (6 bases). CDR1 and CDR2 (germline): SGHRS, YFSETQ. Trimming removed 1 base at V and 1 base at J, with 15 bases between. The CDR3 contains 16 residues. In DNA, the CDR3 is TGCGCCAGCAGCTTGATTTCAGGGGATTTTTCCTACGAGCAGTACTTC. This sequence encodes CASSLISGDFSYEQYF.

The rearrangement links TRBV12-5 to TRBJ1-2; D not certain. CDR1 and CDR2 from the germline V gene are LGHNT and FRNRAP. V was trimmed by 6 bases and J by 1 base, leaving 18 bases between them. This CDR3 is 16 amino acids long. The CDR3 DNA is TGTGCTAGTGGCCACAATGCTGCCAGGTTTAACTATGGCTACACCTTC. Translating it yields CASGHNAARFNYGYTF.

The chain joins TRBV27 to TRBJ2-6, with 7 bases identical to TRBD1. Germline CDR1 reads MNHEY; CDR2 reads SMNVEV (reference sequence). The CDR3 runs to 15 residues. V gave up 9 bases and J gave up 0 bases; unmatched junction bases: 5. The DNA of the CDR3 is TGTGCCAGTCGGACAGGCTTCTCTGGGGCCAACGTCCTGACTTTC. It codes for CASRTGFSGANVLTF.

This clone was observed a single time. The DNA for the CDR3 is TGTGCCAGTAGTACGGACAGGAGGGAGCAGTACTTC. This gives the protein CASSTDRREQYF. The J gene is TRBJ2-7, the V gene TRBV19; 7 bases line up with TRBD1. Germline assignment: CDR1 LNHDA and CDR2 SQIVND (reference sequence). The junction had 4 bases not matched to a gene; V was cut back by 4 bases and J by 7 bases. CDR3 length: 12 residues.

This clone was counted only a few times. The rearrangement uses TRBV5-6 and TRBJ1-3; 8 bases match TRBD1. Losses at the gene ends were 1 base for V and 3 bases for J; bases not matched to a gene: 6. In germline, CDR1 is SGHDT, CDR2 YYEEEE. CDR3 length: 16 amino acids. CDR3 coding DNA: TGTGCCAGCAGCTTGTATCAGGGGGCAATTGGAAACACCATATATTTT. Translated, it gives CASSLYQGAIGNTIYF. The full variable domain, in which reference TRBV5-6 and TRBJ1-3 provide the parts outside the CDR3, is DAGVTQSPTHLIKTRGQQVTLRCSPKSGHDTVSWYQQALGQGPQFIFQYYEEEERQRGNFPDRFSGHQFPNYSSELNVNALLLGDSALYLCASSLYQGAIGNTIYFGEGSWLTVV.

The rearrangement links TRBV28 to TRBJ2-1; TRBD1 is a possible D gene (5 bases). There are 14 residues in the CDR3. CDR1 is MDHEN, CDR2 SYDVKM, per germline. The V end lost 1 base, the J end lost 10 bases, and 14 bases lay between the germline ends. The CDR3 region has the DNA TGTGCCAGCAGTTTATCCGACTGGGGCGGCGAGCAGTTCTTC. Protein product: CASSLSDWGGEQFF.

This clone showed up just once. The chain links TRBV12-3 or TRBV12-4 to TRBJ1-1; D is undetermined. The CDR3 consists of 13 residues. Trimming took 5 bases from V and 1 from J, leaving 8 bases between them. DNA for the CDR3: TGTGCCAGCAGTCTGGGCCCGAACACTGAAGCTTTCTTT. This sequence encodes CASSLGPNTEAFF.

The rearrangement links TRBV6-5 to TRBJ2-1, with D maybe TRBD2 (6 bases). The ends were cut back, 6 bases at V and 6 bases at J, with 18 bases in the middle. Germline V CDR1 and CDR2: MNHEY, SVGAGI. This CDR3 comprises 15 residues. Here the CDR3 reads CASSRTTPPFNEQFF. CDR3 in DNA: TGTGCCAGCAGCCGGACTACGCCCCCCTTCAATGAGCAGTTCTTC.

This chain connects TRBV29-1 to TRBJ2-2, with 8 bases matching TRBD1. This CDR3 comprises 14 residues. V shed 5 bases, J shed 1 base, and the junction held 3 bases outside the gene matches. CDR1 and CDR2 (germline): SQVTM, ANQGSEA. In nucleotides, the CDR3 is TGCAGCGTTATGACAGGGGTGAACACCGGGGAGCTGTTTTTT. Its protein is CSVMTGVNTGELFF.

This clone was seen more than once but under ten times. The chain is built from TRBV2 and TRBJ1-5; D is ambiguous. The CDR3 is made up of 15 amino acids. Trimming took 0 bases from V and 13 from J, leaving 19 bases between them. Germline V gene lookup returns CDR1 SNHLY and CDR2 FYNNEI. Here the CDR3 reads CASSEASPAPIVQHF. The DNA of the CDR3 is TGTGCCAGCAGTGAAGCGAGCCCTGCCCCTATCGTGCAGCATTTT.

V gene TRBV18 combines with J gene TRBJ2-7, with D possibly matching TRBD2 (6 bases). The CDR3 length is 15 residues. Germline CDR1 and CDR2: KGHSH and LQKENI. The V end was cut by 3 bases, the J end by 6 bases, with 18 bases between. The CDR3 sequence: CASSPGAGNYVEQYF. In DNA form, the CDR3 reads TGTGCCAGCTCACCGGGAGCGGGTAACTACGTCGAGCAGTACTTC.

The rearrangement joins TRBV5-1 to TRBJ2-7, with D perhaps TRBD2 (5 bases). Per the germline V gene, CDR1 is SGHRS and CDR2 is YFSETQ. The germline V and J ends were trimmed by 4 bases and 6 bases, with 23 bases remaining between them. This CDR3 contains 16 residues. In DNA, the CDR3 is TGCGCCAGCAGCCGGGCCACCGGGGTAGGGCTTGGCGAGCAGTACTTC. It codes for CASSRATGVGLGEQYF.

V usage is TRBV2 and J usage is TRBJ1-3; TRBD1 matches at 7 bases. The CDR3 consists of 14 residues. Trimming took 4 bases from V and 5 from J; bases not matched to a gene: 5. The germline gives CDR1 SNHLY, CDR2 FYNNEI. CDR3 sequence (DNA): TGTGCCAGCAGTGCCGGACAGGCACGAAACACCATATATTTT. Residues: CASSAGQARNTIYF.

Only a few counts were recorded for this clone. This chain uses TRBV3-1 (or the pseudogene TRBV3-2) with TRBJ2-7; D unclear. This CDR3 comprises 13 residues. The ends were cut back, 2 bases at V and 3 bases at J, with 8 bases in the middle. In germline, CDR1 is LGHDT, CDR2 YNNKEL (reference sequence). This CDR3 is CASSQSIFYEQYF. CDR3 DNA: TGTGCCAGCAGCCAATCTATCTTCTACGAGCAGTACTTC.

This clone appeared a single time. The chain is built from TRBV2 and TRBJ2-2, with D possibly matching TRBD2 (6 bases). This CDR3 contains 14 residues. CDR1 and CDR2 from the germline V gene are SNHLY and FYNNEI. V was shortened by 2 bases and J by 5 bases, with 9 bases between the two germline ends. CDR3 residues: CASSEMGGTGELFF. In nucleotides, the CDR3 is TGTGCCAGCAGTGAAATGGGGGGAACCGGGGAGCTGTTTTTT.

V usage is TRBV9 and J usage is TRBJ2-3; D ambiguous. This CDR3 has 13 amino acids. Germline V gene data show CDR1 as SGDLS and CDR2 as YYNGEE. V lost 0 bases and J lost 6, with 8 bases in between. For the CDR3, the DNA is TGTGCCAGCAGCGTAGCCTCCTCGGATACGCAGTATTTT. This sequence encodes CASSVASSDTQYF.

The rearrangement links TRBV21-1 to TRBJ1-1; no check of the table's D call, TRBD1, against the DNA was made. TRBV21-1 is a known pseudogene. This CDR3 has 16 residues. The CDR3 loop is CASSKEGQEKNTEAFF. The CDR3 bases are TGTGCCAGCAGCAAAGAGGGACAGGAAAAGAACACTGAAGCTTTCTTT.

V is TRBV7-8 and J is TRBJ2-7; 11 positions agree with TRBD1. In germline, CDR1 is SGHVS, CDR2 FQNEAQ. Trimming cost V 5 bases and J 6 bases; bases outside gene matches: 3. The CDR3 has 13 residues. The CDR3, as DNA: TGTGCCAGCAGCCACGGGACAGGGGGCGAGCAGTACTTC. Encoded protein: CASSHGTGGEQYF.

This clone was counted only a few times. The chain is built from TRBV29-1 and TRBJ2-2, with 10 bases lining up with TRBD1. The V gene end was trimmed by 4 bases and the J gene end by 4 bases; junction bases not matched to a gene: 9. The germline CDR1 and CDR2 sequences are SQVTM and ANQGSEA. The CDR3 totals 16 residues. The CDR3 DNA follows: TGCAGCGTTGGAGAGCGACAGGGGGCGGGCACCGGGGAGCTGTTTTTT. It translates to CSVGERQGAGTGELFF.

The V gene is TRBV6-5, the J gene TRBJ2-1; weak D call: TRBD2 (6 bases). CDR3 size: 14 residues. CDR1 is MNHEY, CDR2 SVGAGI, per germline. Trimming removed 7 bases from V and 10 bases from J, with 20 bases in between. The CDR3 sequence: CASTPPGYGGEQFF. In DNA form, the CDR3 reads TGTGCCAGCACCCCTCCCGGATATGGGGGGGAGCAGTTCTTC.

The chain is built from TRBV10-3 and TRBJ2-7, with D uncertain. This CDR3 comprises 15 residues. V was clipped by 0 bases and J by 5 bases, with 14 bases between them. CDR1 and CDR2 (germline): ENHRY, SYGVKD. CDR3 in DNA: TGTGCCATCAGTGAGTCGGGCCAGACACACAACGAGCAGTACTTC. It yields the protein CAISESGQTHNEQYF.

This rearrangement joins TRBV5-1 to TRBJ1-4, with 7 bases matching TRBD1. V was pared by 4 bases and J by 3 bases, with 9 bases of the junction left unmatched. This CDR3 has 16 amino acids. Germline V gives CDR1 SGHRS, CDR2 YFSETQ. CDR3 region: CASSLLGTAPNEKLFF. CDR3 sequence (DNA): TGCGCCAGCAGCCTATTGGGGACAGCCCCTAATGAAAAACTGTTTTTT.

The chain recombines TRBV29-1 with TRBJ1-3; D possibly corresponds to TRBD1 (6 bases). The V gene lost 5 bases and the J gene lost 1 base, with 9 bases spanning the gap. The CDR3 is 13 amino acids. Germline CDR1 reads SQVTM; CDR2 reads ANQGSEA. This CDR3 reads CSVSGDSGNTIYF. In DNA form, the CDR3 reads TGCAGCGTTTCAGGGGATTCTGGAAACACCATATATTTT.

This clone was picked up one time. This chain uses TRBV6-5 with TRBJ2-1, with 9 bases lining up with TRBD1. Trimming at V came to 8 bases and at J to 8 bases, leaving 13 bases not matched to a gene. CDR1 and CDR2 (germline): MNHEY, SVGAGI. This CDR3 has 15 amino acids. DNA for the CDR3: TGTGCCAGCGCCGATTCCGGGACAGGGCCTGATGAGCAGTTCTTC. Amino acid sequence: CASADSGTGPDEQFF.

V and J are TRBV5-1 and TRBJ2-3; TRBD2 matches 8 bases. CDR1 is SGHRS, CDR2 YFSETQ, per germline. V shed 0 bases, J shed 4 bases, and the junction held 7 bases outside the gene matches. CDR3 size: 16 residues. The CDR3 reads CASSLGSSGHPDTQYF. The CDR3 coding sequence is TGCGCCAGCAGCTTGGGATCTAGCGGGCACCCAGATACGCAGTATTTT.

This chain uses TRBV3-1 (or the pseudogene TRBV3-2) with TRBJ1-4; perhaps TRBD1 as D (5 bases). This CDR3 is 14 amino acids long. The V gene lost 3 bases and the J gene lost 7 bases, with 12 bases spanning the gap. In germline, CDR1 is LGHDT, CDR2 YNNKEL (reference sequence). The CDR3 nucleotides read TGTGCCAGCAGCCATTCAGGGCTAGGTGAAAAACTGTTTTTT. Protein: CASSHSGLGEKLFF.

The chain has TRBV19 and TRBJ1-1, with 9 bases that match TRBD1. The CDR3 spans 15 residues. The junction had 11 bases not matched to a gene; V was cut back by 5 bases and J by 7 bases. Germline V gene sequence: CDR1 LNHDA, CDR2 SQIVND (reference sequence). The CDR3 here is CASSVGPGTGIEAFF. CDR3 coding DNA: TGTGCCAGTAGTGTAGGTCCCGGGACAGGGATTGAAGCTTTCTTT.

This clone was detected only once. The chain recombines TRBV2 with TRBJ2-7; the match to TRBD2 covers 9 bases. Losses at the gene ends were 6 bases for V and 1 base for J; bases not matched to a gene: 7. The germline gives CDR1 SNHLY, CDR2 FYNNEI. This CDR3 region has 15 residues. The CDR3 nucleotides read TGTGCCAGCAGCGCTGTAGCGGGAGCATCCTACGAGCAGTACTTC. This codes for CASSAVAGASYEQYF.